What follows are 10 T cell receptor beta chains derived from one specimen sequenced in a study of tumor-infiltrating lymphocytes in primary liver carcinoma. Unsorted whole blood yielded the blood RNA, and germline DNA was also extracted. cDNA specific to TCR beta was made from 450 to 650 ng of total RNA, with a constant-region primer employed for priming. Amplification in three nested multiplex PCR rounds with slightly modified ARM-PCR gave rise to TCR beta libraries. The first two PCR rounds used TRBV1-TRBV30 forward primers with a C-beta reverse primer, nine to eleven cycles each. TCRdb redid the calling of the multiplex PCR reads with MiXCR, one entry per CDR3 protein. The sample holds approximately 340,000 distinct CDR3 sequences; about 61% are singletons and the top ten take approximately 5.9%. Sequenced sample: peripheral blood. These receptors were taken from a man aged 40-55 years with primary liver carcinoma and hepatitis B virus infection.

The chain links TRBV11-2 to TRBJ2-1, with D perhaps TRBD1 or TRBD2 (5 bases each). Between the trimmed V and J ends, which lost 5 bases and 8 bases, there was a span of 19 bases. Germline-derived CDR1 and CDR2 are SGHAT and FQNNGV. The CDR3 spans 15 residues. CDR3 sequence: CASSVGASFGDEQFF. For the CDR3, the DNA is TGTGCCAGCAGCGTCGGGGCTAGCTTCGGGGATGAGCAGTTCTTC.

About this clonotype: A junction boundary mismatches the germline segment, possibly from a read error. The chain joins TRBV28 to TRBJ1-5; D unresolved. Per germline, CDR1 MDHEN and CDR2 SYDVKM. CDR3 length: 21 residues. CDR3 coding DNA: TGTGCCAGCAGTCAGGAATCGGGAGGCACGAGTTTTTCCCGATACAATCAGTCCCAGCATTTT. Translating gives CASSQESGGTSFSRYNQSQHF.

This chain uses TRBV28 with TRBJ1-2; D unresolved. The V and J ends lost 6 bases and 8 bases respectively, with 25 bases between them. Germline V gene data show CDR1 as MDHEN and CDR2 as SYDVKM. This CDR3 contains 16 residues. In DNA, the CDR3 is TGTGCCAGCAGCCGGGCCGTGGGAGGGATGATCGCAGGCTACACCTTC. It encodes CASSRAVGGMIAGYTF.

This chain uses TRBV13 with TRBJ1-2; D gene uncertain. This CDR3 has 15 amino acids. V was pared by 5 bases and J by 4 bases, with 17 bases between. Germline V gives CDR1 PRHDT, CDR2 FYEKMQ (reference sequence). The CDR3 sequence: CASSALLERVYGYTF. The CDR3 nucleotides are TGTGCCAGCAGCGCCCTTCTAGAAAGGGTCTATGGCTACACCTTC.

This clonotype was recorded once. Its ends do not fully match the called genes, so a read error is possible. V and J are TRBV28 and TRBJ2-7, with unresolved D. Looked up from germline, CDR1 is MDHEN and CDR2 is SYDVKM. The CDR3 sequence is 13 residues long. CDR3 loop: CASAQAPSYEHYF. In nucleotides, the CDR3 is TGTGCCAGCGCGCAGGCCCCCTCCTACGAGCACTACTTC. The full variable domain, with the rest looked up from reference TRBV28 and TRBJ2-7, is DVKVTQSSRYLVKRTGEKVFLECVQDMDHENMFWYRQDPGLGLRLIYFSYDVKMKEKGDIPEGYSVSREKKERFSLILESASTNQTSMYLCASAQAPSYEHYFGPGTRLTVT.

This clonotype was found many times. V is TRBV11-1 and J is TRBJ2-1; 9 nucleotides line up with TRBD2. V shed 5 bases, J shed 2 bases, and the junction held 4 bases outside the gene matches. This CDR3 comprises 15 residues. Germline CDR1 is SGHAT and CDR2 is FQDESV (reference sequence). CDR3 region: CASSQLAGPYNEQFF. CDR3 nucleotides: TGTGCCAGCAGCCAACTAGCGGGCCCCTACAATGAGCAGTTCTTC.

There are a few counts of this clonotype. The chain combines TRBV6-2 or TRBV6-3 with TRBJ1-5; D not certain. Germline values: CDR1 MNHEY, CDR2 SVGEGT. CDR3 length: 13 amino acids. V dropped 3 bases and J dropped 4 bases, with 7 bases sitting between them. The CDR3: CASSYDGNQPQHF. CDR3 bases: TGTGCCAGCAGTTATGATGGTAATCAGCCCCAGCATTTT.

V usage is TRBV18 and J usage is TRBJ2-3, with D unclear. Germline V CDR1 and CDR2: KGHSH, LQKENI. V lost 4 bases to trimming and J lost 6 bases, with 8 bases between them. This CDR3 has 12 amino acids. CDR3 sequence reads: CASSQGMDTQYF. The CDR3 coding sequence is TGTGCCAGCTCACAAGGGATGGATACGCAGTATTTT. Supplemented by reference TRBV18 and TRBJ2-3, the full variable domain reads NAGVMQNPRHLVRRRGQEARLRCSPMKGHSHVYWYRQLPEEGLKFMVYLQKENIIDESGMPKERFSAEFPKEGPSILRIQQVVRGDSAAYFCASSQGMDTQYFGPGTRLTVL.

This chain links TRBV11-1 with TRBJ2-1, with D tentatively TRBD1 or TRBD2 (5 bases each). Germline V CDR1 and CDR2: SGHAT, FQDESV (reference sequence). V was pared by 8 bases and J by 4 bases, with 15 bases between. This CDR3 comprises 14 residues. The CDR3 DNA sequence: TGTGCCAGCGAGGACGGGACGGATTACAATGAGCAGTTCTTC. Its protein is CASEDGTDYNEQFF. The full variable domain, with the rest looked up from reference TRBV11-1 and TRBJ2-1, is EAEVAQSPRYKITEKSQAVAFWCDPISGHATLYWYRQILGQGPELLVQFQDESVVDDSQLPKDRFSAERLKGVDSTLKIQPAELGDSAMYLCASEDGTDYNEQFFGPGTRLTVL.

Note on this clonotype: Germline is not matched at one junction end, which may reflect a read error. The V gene is TRBV5-6, the J gene TRBJ2-5; TRBD2 matches at 9 bases. Germline CDR1 reads SGHDT; CDR2 reads YYEEEE. The CDR3 runs to 17 residues. The CDR3 reads CASSSTNDIAGEETQNF. Written as DNA, the CDR3 is TGTGCCAGCAGCTCGACGAACGATATAGCGGGAGAGGAGACCCAGAACTTC.